These 21 T cell receptor beta chains were sequenced from one sample in a study of blood T cell repertoires in COVID-19. Here immunoSEQ multiplex PCR was the method, and the copy in TCRdb shows in-frame clones only, minus some. The top ten clones hold roughly 0.57% of a sample with under 200,000 clones, around nine tenths of them seen once. Sequenced sample: peripheral blood. These receptors all stem from a man aged 55 to 69 with COVID-19, enrolled during active disease.

This chain joins TRBV15 and TRBJ1-5; D is perhaps TRBD1 (6 bases). The CDR3 loop spans 15 amino acids. CDR1 LNHNV and CDR2 YYDKDF come from the germline V gene (reference sequence). Between the trimmed V and J ends, which lost 1 base and 4 bases, there was a span of 11 bases. Here the CDR3 reads CATSRARTANQPQHF. CDR3 in DNA: TGTGCCACCAGCAGAGCCCGGACAGCTAATCAGCCCCAGCATTTT.

The gene calls are TRBV14 and TRBJ1-6, with D possibly being TRBD1 (5 bases). The V and J ends lost 3 bases and 6 bases respectively, with 15 bases between them. The CDR3 consists of 16 residues. The germline CDR1 and CDR2 sequences are SGHDN and FVKESK. CDR3 bases: TGTGCCAGCAGCCACCAATCAGGGCTACGTAATTCACCCCTCCACTTT. Translating gives CASSHQSGLRNSPLHF.

This clone was counted between two and nine times. The genes are TRBV6-5 and TRBJ2-1; D is undetermined. Per germline, CDR1 MNHEY and CDR2 SVGAGI. CDR3 length: 14 amino acids. Trimming cost V 4 bases and J 7 bases, with 14 bases left between them. DNA of the CDR3: TGTGCCAGCAGTTCTACATTTTCTAGGAATGAGCAGTTCTTC. This sequence encodes CASSSTFSRNEQFF.

V is TRBV2 and J is TRBJ2-5; 7 bases map to TRBD1. V was clipped by 7 bases and J by 5 bases; unmatched bases: 10. CDR1 and CDR2 (germline): SNHLY, FYNNEI. This CDR3 region has 14 residues. The CDR3 spells CASNLQQGSETQYF. The DNA for the CDR3 is TGTGCCAGCAACCTCCAACAGGGGTCGGAGACCCAGTACTTC.

The count of this clone is one. This chain connects TRBV6-1 to TRBJ1-1; 10 positions agree with TRBD1. The germline V gene has CDR1 MNHNS and CDR2 SASEGT. The CDR3 loop spans 16 amino acids. With 2 bases clipped from V and 5 bases from J, the junction kept 8 bases outside the gene matches. The CDR3 reads CASSEPRTGGRTEAFF. The CDR3 DNA reads as TGTGCCAGCAGTGAACCCCGGACAGGGGGAAGAACTGAAGCTTTCTTT.

The chain carries TRBV14 and TRBJ1-1; the D gene is possibly TRBD1 (6 bases). The CDR3 sequence is 15 residues long. With 4 bases removed from V and 5 bases from J, the gap between germline ends came to 17 bases. CDR1 is SGHDN, CDR2 FVKESK, per germline. The CDR3 reads CASSLNQGRLTEAFF. In nucleotides, the CDR3 is TGTGCCAGCAGCCTCAATCAGGGGAGACTGACTGAAGCTTTCTTT.

The chain employs TRBV3-1 (or the pseudogene TRBV3-2) and TRBJ1-1; TRBD1 is a possible D gene (6 bases). The CDR3 totals 17 residues. Germline V lookup: CDR1 LGHDT, CDR2 YNNKEL (reference sequence). Trimming left V 0 bases short and J 4 bases short, with 18 bases between. CDR3: CASSQDSRGSWGTEAFF. The CDR3 DNA sequence: TGTGCCAGCAGCCAAGATTCGAGGGGGTCGTGGGGCACTGAAGCTTTCTTT.

This clone was counted once. The chain's CDR3 is CASRANTGSEQYF. The CDR3 DNA reads TGTGCCAGCAGGGCTAACACAGGGTCCGAGCAGTACTTC. V gene TRBV7-3 combines with J gene TRBJ2-7; D is perhaps TRBD1 (6 bases). V gave up 6 bases and J gave up 6 bases, with 15 bases separating them. The CDR3 covers 13 residues. Germline lookup yields CDR1 SGHTA and CDR2 FQGTGA. Full variable domain (rest looked up from reference TRBV7-3 and TRBJ2-7): GAGVSQTPSNKVTEKGKYVELRCDPISGHTALYWYRQSLGQGPEFLIYFQGTGAADDSGLPNDRFFAVRPEGSVSTLKIQRTERGDSAVYLCASRANTGSEQYFGPGTRLTVT.

The chain recombines TRBV2 with TRBJ1-5; D is unresolved. The CDR3 extends over 18 amino acids. In germline, CDR1 is SNHLY, CDR2 FYNNEI. V dropped 7 bases and J dropped 5 bases, with 27 bases sitting between them. The CDR3 region has the DNA TGTGCCAGCAACCCCGATTGGGCGGTTAGGCGGGGAGATCAGCCCCAGCATTTT. Protein: CASNPDWAVRRGDQPQHF.

The rearrangement uses TRBV20-1 and TRBJ1-4; tentatively, D is TRBD1 (5 bases). Germline V gives CDR1 DFQATT, CDR2 SNEGSKA (reference sequence). This CDR3 has 14 amino acids. Trimming removed 3 bases from V and 0 bases from J, with 8 bases in between. CDR3 coding DNA: TGCAGTGCTAGTGAAGGGGCAACTAATGAAAAACTGTTTTTT. This gives the protein CSASEGATNEKLFF.

This clone appeared a few times. The rearrangement links TRBV24-1 to TRBJ2-7; TRBD1 matches at 8 bases. The germline V gene encodes CDR1 KGHDR and CDR2 SFDVKD. The V segment lost 3 bases and the J segment 5 bases; nucleotides outside the gene matches: 2. The CDR3 runs to 13 residues. The CDR3 here is CATSDAGGDEQYF. The CDR3 coding sequence is TGTGCCACCAGTGATGCAGGGGGCGACGAGCAGTACTTC.

This clone was seen a handful of times. J is TRBJ1-6 and V is TRBV19, with 10 bases matching TRBD1. Germline V lookup: CDR1 LNHDA, CDR2 SQIVND (reference sequence). This CDR3 region has 20 residues. Trimming took 5 bases from V and 0 from J; bases not matched to a gene: 13. The chain's CDR3 is CASSRGTGTGVSSYNSPLHF. CDR3 DNA: TGTGCCAGTAGTCGCGGTACCGGGACAGGGGTTAGCTCCTATAATTCACCCCTCCACTTT.

V usage is TRBV24-1 and J usage is TRBJ2-5, with TRBD2 matching 7 bases. This CDR3 has 14 amino acids. Germline V CDR1 and CDR2: KGHDR, SFDVKD. The trim removed 4 bases at V and 4 bases at J, leaving 5 bases unmatched. This chain's CDR3 is CATSEPGRGETQYF. Here the CDR3 DNA reads TGTGCCACCAGTGAGCCTGGGAGGGGAGAGACCCAGTACTTC.

V is TRBV19 and J is TRBJ1-2; D is undetermined. V was shortened by 1 base and J by 5 bases, with 11 bases between the two germline ends. Germline-derived CDR1 and CDR2 are LNHDA and SQIVND (reference sequence). This CDR3 has 14 amino acids. The CDR3 DNA sequence: TGTGCCAGTAGTATAGCTACGGAGAATTATGGCTACACCTTC. Protein product: CASSIATENYGYTF. Full variable domain (rest looked up from reference TRBV19 and TRBJ1-2): DGGITQSPKYLFRKEGQNVTLSCEQNLNHDAMYWYRQDPGQGLRLIYYSQIVNDFQKGDIAEGYSVSREKKESFPLTVTSAQKNPTAFYLCASSIATENYGYTFGSGTRLTVV.

The chain is built from TRBV11-2 and TRBJ1-1; D gene ambiguous. CDR3 length: 15 amino acids. Germline V gene sequence: CDR1 SGHAT, CDR2 FQNNGV. The V end was cut by 0 bases, the J end by 6 bases, with 14 bases between. DNA of the CDR3: TGTGCCAGCAGCTTAGAAATATTGAGAGGGTCTGAAGCTTTCTTT. Protein: CASSLEILRGSEAFF. Full variable domain (outside the CDR3, taken from reference TRBV11-2 and TRBJ1-1): EAGVAQSPRYKIIEKRQSVAFWCNPISGHATLYWYQQILGQGPKLLIQFQNNGVVDDSQLPKDRFSAERLKGVDSTLKIQPAKLEDSAVYLCASSLEILRGSEAFFGQGTRLTVV.

This chain connects TRBV5-1 to TRBJ2-1; no clear D gene. Between the trimmed V and J ends, which lost 2 bases and 10 bases, there was a span of 13 bases. CDR3 length equals 13 residues. Germline V gene lookup returns CDR1 SGHRS and CDR2 YFSETQ. CDR3 protein: CASSFDQTDEQFF. CDR3 bases: TGCGCCAGCAGCTTCGATCAGACTGACGAGCAGTTCTTC.

V is TRBV14 and J is TRBJ2-1; 7 nucleotides agree with TRBD1. This CDR3 region has 12 residues. Trimming at V came to 4 bases and at J to 9 bases, leaving 3 bases not matched to a gene. Germline CDR1 and CDR2: SGHDN and FVKESK. The CDR3 loop reads CASSPTGIEQFF. In nucleotides, the CDR3 is TGTGCCAGCAGCCCGACAGGGATTGAGCAGTTCTTC.

This rearrangement joins TRBV4-2 to TRBJ2-1; perhaps TRBD1 as D (5 bases). Between the trimmed V and J ends, which lost 1 base and 2 bases, there was a span of 12 bases. CDR3 size: 16 residues. Germline V gene sequence: CDR1 LGHNA, CDR2 YNFKEQ. Here the CDR3 reads CASSQAVTGAYNEQFF. CDR3 sequence (DNA): TGTGCCAGCAGCCAAGCGGTCACAGGAGCCTACAATGAGCAGTTCTTC.

The genes are TRBV3-1 (or the pseudogene TRBV3-2) and TRBJ2-1; 10 positions match TRBD1. Looked up from germline, CDR1 is LGHDT and CDR2 is YNNKEL (reference sequence). This CDR3 is built from 16 residues. V shed 1 base, J shed 4 bases, and the junction held 4 bases outside the gene matches. The CDR3 coding sequence is TGTGCCAGCAGCCAAGGGACAGGGGGTTTTTACAATGAGCAGTTCTTC. This translates into CASSQGTGGFYNEQFF.

The genes are TRBV6-5 and TRBJ1-2; 7 bases map to TRBD1. The length of the CDR3 is 13 residues. Looked up from germline, CDR1 is MNHEY and CDR2 is SVGAGI. V dropped 6 bases and J dropped 2; count of bases not matched to a gene: 3. CDR3 bases: TGTGCCAGCAGCATGGACAGGAACTATGGCTACACCTTC. Residues: CASSMDRNYGYTF.

The genes are TRBV6-6 and TRBJ1-1; 8 bases agree with TRBD1. Germline V gene data show CDR1 as MNHNY and CDR2 as SVGAGI (reference sequence). The CDR3 has 14 residues. Losses at the gene ends were 4 bases for V and 4 bases for J; bases not matched to a gene: 5. CDR3 in amino acids: CASSFGQGSTEAFF. CDR3 bases: TGTGCCAGCAGTTTCGGACAGGGTAGCACTGAAGCTTTCTTT.